This is a list of T cell receptor beta chains from one sample in a study of blood T cell repertoires in COVID-19. Clones were sequenced by immunoSEQ multiplex PCR, and TCRdb holds only the in-frame ones, with some missing. The sample includes some 60,000 clones, just under 95% of them seen just once. Material: peripheral blood. These receptors were obtained from a human donor in a cohort sampled during active COVID-19. CDR3s include the opening cysteine and the closing phenylalanine or tryptophan. D genes are given only for firm matches. Clone sizes are given selectively: once, few, many, or a class where the clone is expanded.

-	TRBV9	TRBJ1-6	few	TGTGCCAGCAGCATGACGGACAGCTCCTATAATTCACCCCTCCACTTT	CASSMTDSSYNSPLHF
-	TRBV4-3	TRBJ2-1	-	TGCGCCAGCAGCCAAGATTCGCCAGGGGCTGGGCATGAGCAGTTCTTC	CASSQDSPGAGHEQFF
-	TRBV5-1	TRBJ1-5	-	TGCGCCAGCAGCTACGGGACACCTAATCAGCCCCAGCATTTT	CASSYGTPNQPQHF
-	TRBV20-1	TRBJ2-1	-	TGCAGTGCATCACAGTACAATGAGCAGTTCTTC	CSASQYNEQFF
-	TRBV3-1/TRBV3-2	TRBJ2-7	-	TGTGCCAGCAGCCAAGATGTGGGGCGGGGCTCAACCTACGAGCAGTACTTC	CASSQDVGRGSTYEQYF
-	TRBV29-1	TRBJ1-4	-	TGCAGCGTGGGTCTTAGGGGAACTAATGAAAAACTGTTTTTT	CSVGLRGTNEKLFF
TRBD2	TRBV6-6	TRBJ2-7	-	TGTGCCAGCAGTAGGATAGGAGCGGGAGCGACCGAGCAGTACTTC	CASSRIGAGATEQYF
-	TRBV5-4	TRBJ2-7	-	TGTGCCAGCAGCCTCGGCAGGGGCGAGCAGTACTTC	CASSLGRGEQYF
-	TRBV3-1/TRBV3-2	TRBJ1-5	once	TGTGCCAGCAGCCTGCGACTTGGGAATCAGCCCCAGCATTTT	CASSLRLGNQPQHF
-	TRBV29-1	TRBJ2-1	-	TGCAGCGTGGAAGGGGAGAAGCTGGGCAATGAGCAGTTCTTC	CSVEGEKLGNEQFF
TRBD1	TRBV19	TRBJ1-2	-	TGTGCCAGTATGGGGACAGGGGGCATCCGCTATGGCTACACCTTC	CASMGTGGIRYGYTF
TRBD1	TRBV12-3/TRBV12-4	TRBJ2-1	-	TGTGCCAGCAGCGACAGGGGGTTTCAGTTCTTC	CASSDRGFQFF
-	TRBV18	TRBJ2-7	-	TGTGCCAGCTCTTTTTACAGCTCCTACGAGCAGTACTTC	CASSFYSSYEQYF
TRBD1	TRBV7-2	TRBJ1-5	-	TGTGCCAGCAGCAAAATGTCGAACAGGGGAAGTCAGCCCCAGCATTTT	CASSKMSNRGSQPQHF
-	TRBV5-1	TRBJ1-6	-	TGCGCCAGCAGCTTGGGTGAGAGTAATTCACCCCTCCACTTT	CASSLGESNSPLHF
-	TRBV6-6	TRBJ1-5	-	TGTGCCAGCAGTTACGGAAGGGGTAACAATCAGCCCCAGCATTTT	CASSYGRGNNQPQHF
TRBD1	TRBV7-2	TRBJ1-6	-	TGTGCCAGCAGCTTAGTCGGGACAGCTTCGAGCTCCTATAATTCACCCCTCCACTTT	CASSLVGTASSSYNSPLHF
-	TRBV3-1/TRBV3-2	TRBJ2-7	-	TGTGCCAGCAGCCAAGCTCGGGACTTCCCTTGGGGCGAGCAGTACTTC	CASSQARDFPWGEQYF
TRBD1	TRBV29-1	TRBJ1-2	-	TGCAGCGTTGGTCAGGGGGCTGCGAATGGCTACACCTTC	CSVGQGAANGYTF
-	TRBV7-2	TRBJ2-1	-	TGTGCCAGCAGCTCCGTGGAGGGGCGGAATGAGCAGTTCTTC	CASSSVEGRNEQFF
-	TRBV7-3	TRBJ1-2	-	TGTGCCAGCAGCTTTAATTTCCTCAACTATGGCTACACCTTC	CASSFNFLNYGYTF
TRBD1	TRBV2	TRBJ2-4	-	TGTGCCAGCAGTCCGTGGGGACAGGGGTCTCTAGCCAAAAACATTCAGTACTTC	CASSPWGQGSLAKNIQYF
TRBD1	TRBV5-4	TRBJ2-1	-	TGTGCCAGCAGCTTGGACAGGGGGAGCTCCTACAATGAGCAGTTCTTC	CASSLDRGSSYNEQFF
-	TRBV6-5	TRBJ1-5	-	TGTGCCAGCAGCCCCGGGCGGGAGGATCAGCCCCAGCATTTT	CASSPGREDQPQHF
-	TRBV5-6	TRBJ2-6	-	TGTGCCAGCAGCTTGATGGGGCCTGGGGCCAACGTCCTGACTTTC	CASSLMGPGANVLTF
-	TRBV28	TRBJ2-5	-	TGTGCCAGCAGTCTAGAGGGTACCCAGTACTTC	CASSLEGTQYF
TRBD2	TRBV7-2	TRBJ2-5	-	TGTGCCAGCAGCTTAAAGGGCGGGGGGGCTAGCGCCCGTCAAGAGACCCAGTACTTC	CASSLKGGGASARQETQYF
TRBD1	TRBV6-6	TRBJ2-7	-	TGTGCCAGCCGGCCGGGACAGACCTACGAGCAGTACTTC	CASRPGQTYEQYF
-	TRBV7-9	TRBJ2-1	-	TGTGCCAGCAGCCAGGGGGGCTACAATGAGCAGTTCTTC	CASSQGGYNEQFF
-	TRBV7-3	TRBJ2-1	-	TGTGCCAGCAGCCAAAGGGCGGGATTAAGCTCCTACAATGAGCAGTTCTTC	CASSQRAGLSSYNEQFF
-	TRBV11-2	TRBJ1-5	once	TGTGCCAGCAGCTTAGGGGGGAGGGGACAGCCCCAGCATTTT	CASSLGGRGQPQHF
TRBD2	TRBV18	TRBJ2-7	-	TGTGCCAGCTCACCCGAGTCCGGGGGGGAGCAGTACTTC	CASSPESGGEQYF
-	TRBV12-3/TRBV12-4	TRBJ1-4	-	TGTGCCAGCAGCAGACAGGAATCAGGAAAACTGTTTTTT	CASSRQESGKLFF
-	TRBV30	TRBJ1-2	-	TGTGCCTGGAGCTTAAGCGGAGGGATTGAACCGGTAACCTTC	CAWSLSGGIEPVTF
TRBD2	TRBV4-3	TRBJ2-1	-	TGCGCCAGCAGCCAAGTAGCTGAGAGCGGGGCGGTCAATGAGCAGTTCTTC	CASSQVAESGAVNEQFF
-	TRBV30	TRBJ2-2	-	TGTGCCTGGCGGCTCGGGTTCAACACCGGGGAGCTGTTTTTT	CAWRLGFNTGELFF
-	TRBV2	TRBJ1-6	-	TGTGCCAGCATGTTCTTTTCCCAGGGGAATTCACCCCTCCACTTT	CASMFFSQGNSPLHF
-	TRBV5-1	TRBJ1-3	-	TGCGCCAGCAGCTTGGTAGGGGCCCTAGACTCTGGAAACACCATATATTTT	CASSLVGALDSGNTIYF
TRBD1	TRBV6-2/TRBV6-3	TRBJ1-1	-	TGTGCCAGCAGCTCGGACAGGCTATCGTCCCCTGAAGCTTTCTTT	CASSSDRLSSPEAFF
-	TRBV7-2	TRBJ1-2	-	TGTGCCAGCAGCTTTTCTCTGGGCAGACCAGGATCTATGCACGGCTACACCTTC	CASSFSLGRPGSMHGYTF
-	TRBV4-2	TRBJ1-5	-	TGTGCCAGCAGCCAGGTTCTTCAAGGAGGGGCGTATAGCAATCAGCCCCAGCATTTT	CASSQVLQGGAYSNQPQHF
-	TRBV7-9	TRBJ2-1	-	TGTGCCAGCAGCGGAGAACACAGGGCAAATGAGCAGTTCTTC	CASSGEHRANEQFF
TRBD1	TRBV10-2	TRBJ1-5	-	TGCGCCAGCAGGGGGACAGGACACAATCAGCCCCAGCATTTT	CASRGTGHNQPQHF
-	TRBV19	TRBJ1-5	-	TGTGCCAGTCAGCCGGGATCCAATCAGCCCCAGCATTTT	CASQPGSNQPQHF
-	TRBV19	TRBJ2-7	-	TGTGCCAGTTCGACAGGTATAACCTACGAGCAGTACTTC	CASSTGITYEQYF
TRBD2	TRBV28	TRBJ2-1	-	TGTGCCAGCTGGGGGGGGTACTCCTACAATGAGCAGTTCTTC	CASWGGYSYNEQFF
TRBD2	TRBV15	TRBJ2-5	-	TGTGCCACCAGCAAGCTAGCGGGCCGTGGGCAAGAGACCCAGTACTTC	CATSKLAGRGQETQYF
TRBD1	TRBV27	TRBJ2-7	-	TGTGCCAGCAGGGGGACAGGCTCGTCAGAGCAGTACTTC	CASRGTGSSEQYF
TRBD2	TRBV6-1	TRBJ2-7	-	TGTGCCAGCAGGGAAGGACTAGCAAGCTCCTACGAGCAGTACTTC	CASREGLASSYEQYF
-	TRBV3-1/TRBV3-2	TRBJ2-7	-	TGTGCCAGCAGCCCCAGCGTGGCGTCCTACGAGCAGTACTTC	CASSPSVASYEQYF
TRBD1	TRBV10-3	TRBJ2-3	-	TGTGCCATCAGTATAGGGGACAGGGGCACAGATACGCAGTATTTT	CAISIGDRGTDTQYF